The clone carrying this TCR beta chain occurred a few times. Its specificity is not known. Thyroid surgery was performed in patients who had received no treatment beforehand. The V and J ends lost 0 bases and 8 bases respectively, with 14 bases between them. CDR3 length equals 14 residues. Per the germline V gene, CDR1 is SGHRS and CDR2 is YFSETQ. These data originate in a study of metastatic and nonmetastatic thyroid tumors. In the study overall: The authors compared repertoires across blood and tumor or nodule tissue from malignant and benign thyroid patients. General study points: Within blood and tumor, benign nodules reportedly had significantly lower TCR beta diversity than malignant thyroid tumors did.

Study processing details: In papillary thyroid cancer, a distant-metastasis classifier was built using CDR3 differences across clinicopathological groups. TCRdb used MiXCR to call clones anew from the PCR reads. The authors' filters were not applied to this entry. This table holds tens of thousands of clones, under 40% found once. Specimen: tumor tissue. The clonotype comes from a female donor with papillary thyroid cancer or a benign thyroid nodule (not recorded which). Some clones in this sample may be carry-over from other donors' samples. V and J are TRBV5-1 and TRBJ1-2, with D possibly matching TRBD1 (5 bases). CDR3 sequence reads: CASSLGGEARGYTF. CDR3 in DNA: TGCGCCAGCAGCTTGGGAGGGGAGGCTCGGGGCTACACCTTC. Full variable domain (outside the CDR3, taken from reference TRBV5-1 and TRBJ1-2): KAGVTQTPRYLIKTRGQQVTLSCSPISGHRSVSWYQQTPGQGLQFLFEYFSETQRNKGNFPGRFSGRQFSNSRSEMNVSTLELGDSALYLCASSLGGEARGYTFGSGTRLTVV.